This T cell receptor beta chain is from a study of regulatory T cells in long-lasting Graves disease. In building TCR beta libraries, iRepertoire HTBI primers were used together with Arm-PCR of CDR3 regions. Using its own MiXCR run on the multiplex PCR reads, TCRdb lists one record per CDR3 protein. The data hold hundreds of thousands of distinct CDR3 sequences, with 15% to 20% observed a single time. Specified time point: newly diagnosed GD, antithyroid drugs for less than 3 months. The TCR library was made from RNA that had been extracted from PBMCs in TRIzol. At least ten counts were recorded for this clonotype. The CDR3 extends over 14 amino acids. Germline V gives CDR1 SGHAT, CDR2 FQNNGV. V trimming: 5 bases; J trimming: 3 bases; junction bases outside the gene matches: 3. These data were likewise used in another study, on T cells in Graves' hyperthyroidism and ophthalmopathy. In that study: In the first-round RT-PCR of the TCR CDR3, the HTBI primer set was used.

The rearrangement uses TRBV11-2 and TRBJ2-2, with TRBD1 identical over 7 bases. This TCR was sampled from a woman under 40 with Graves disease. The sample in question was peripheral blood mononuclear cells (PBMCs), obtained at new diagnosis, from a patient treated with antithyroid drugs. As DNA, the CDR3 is TGTGCCAGCAGCGGGGGACAGTACACCGGGGAGCTGTTTTTT. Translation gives CASSGGQYTGELFF. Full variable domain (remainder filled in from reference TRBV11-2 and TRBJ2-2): EAGVAQSPRYKIIEKRQSVAFWCNPISGHATLYWYQQILGQGPKLLIQFQNNGVVDDSQLPKDRFSAERLKGVDSTLKIQPAKLEDSAVYLCASSGGQYTGELFFGEGSRLTVL.